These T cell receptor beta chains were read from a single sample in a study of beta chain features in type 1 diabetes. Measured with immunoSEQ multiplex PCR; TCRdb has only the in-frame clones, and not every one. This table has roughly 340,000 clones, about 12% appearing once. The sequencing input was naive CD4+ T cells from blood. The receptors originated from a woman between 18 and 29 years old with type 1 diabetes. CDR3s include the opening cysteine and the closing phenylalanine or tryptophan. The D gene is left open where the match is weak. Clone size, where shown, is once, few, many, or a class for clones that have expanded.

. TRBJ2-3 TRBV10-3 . CAISDLADTQYF TGTGCCATCAGTGATCTAGCAGATACGCAGTATTTT
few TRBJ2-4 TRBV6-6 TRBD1 CASSRRDRVGNIQYF TGTGCCAGCAGTCGGAGGGACAGGGTAGGGAACATTCAGTACTTC
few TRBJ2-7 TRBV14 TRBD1 CASSRSDRLSYEQYF TGTGCCAGCAGCCGGTCGGACAGGTTGTCCTACGAGCAGTACTTC
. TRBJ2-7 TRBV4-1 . CASSRGSVGGPSYEQYF TGCGCCAGCAGCCGGGGGAGTGTGGGGGGGCCTTCCTACGAGCAGTACTTC
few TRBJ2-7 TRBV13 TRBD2 CASATSGGSYSYEQYF TGTGCCAGCGCGACTAGCGGGGGCTCCTATTCCTACGAGCAGTACTTC
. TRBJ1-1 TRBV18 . CASSPRRVKNTEAFF TGTGCCAGCTCGCCCCGGAGGGTCAAGAACACTGAAGCTTTCTTT
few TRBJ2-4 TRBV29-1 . CSVTGVAKNIQYF TGCAGCGTAACAGGAGTAGCCAAAAACATTCAGTACTTC
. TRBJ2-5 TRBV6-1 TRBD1 CASRDGQGETQYF TGTGCCAGCAGAGACGGACAGGGAGAGACCCAGTACTTC
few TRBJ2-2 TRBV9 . CASSVVYTGELFF TGTGCCAGCAGCGTAGTCTACACCGGGGAGCTGTTTTTT
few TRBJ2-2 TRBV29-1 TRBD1 CSVARQGAFGELFF TGCAGCGTTGCGAGGCAGGGGGCTTTCGGGGAGCTGTTTTTT
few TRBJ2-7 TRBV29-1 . CSVATASLAYEQYF TGCAGCGTAGCTACTGCGTCCCTGGCCTACGAGCAGTACTTC
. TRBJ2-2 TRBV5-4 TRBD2 CASSLPGGNTGELFF TGTGCCAGCAGCTTGCCGGGGGGGAACACCGGGGAGCTGTTTTTT
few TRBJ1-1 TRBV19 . CASSIDRNTEAFF TGTGCCAGTAGTATTGACAGGAACACTGAAGCTTTCTTT
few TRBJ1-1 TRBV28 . CASSFERAEAFF TGTGCCAGCAGTTTCGAGCGGGCTGAAGCTTTCTTT
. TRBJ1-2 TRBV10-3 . CAISESQEGGYTF TGTGCCATCAGTGAGTCGCAGGAGGGGGGCTACACCTTC
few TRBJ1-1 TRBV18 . CASSPAGSNTEAFF TGTGCCAGCTCACCGGCGGGATCGAACACTGAAGCTTTCTTT
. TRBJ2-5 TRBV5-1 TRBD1 CASSFEGQRGETQYF TGCGCCAGCAGCTTTGAGGGACAGCGAGGGGAGACCCAGTACTTC
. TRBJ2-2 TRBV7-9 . CASSHRTRPGDGELFF TGTGCCAGCAGCCACCGGACACGACCCGGAGACGGGGAGCTGTTTTTT